This T cell receptor (beta chain) stems from a study of blood T cell repertoires in COVID-19. In the study overall: Some COVID-19 samples were acute and others convalescent; all came from the United States, Italy and Spain. Sources were T cells, B-cell-depleted T cells, or PBMCs; the material itself was cDNA or gDNA.

The CDR3 runs to 15 residues. Unmatched junction bases numbered 8, after V lost 4 bases and J lost 6 bases. Germline V gene data show CDR1 as SGHTS and CDR2 as YDEGEE. In the original processing: Estimation of nucleated cell counts relied on the amplification of reference gene primers. Libraries were prepared by immunoSEQ multiplex PCR; TCRdb keeps only in-frame clonotypes and omits some of them. The V and J calls and clone size come from that table; D and trimming were worked out from the DNA. The sample gives under 45,000 clones, approximately 73% of which show up once; 25% to 35% is in the top ten.

The TCR comes from an elderly man with acute or convalescent COVID-19. The sample consisted of peripheral blood. This chain joins TRBV5-8 and TRBJ2-3, with 10 bases matching TRBD2. Here the CDR3 DNA reads TGTGCCAGCAGCCTGACTAGCGGGCAGTTGGATACGCAGTATTTT. Translated, it gives CASSLTSGQLDTQYF.